Following are 4 T cell receptor beta chains from one sample sequenced in a study of T cells in Graves' hyperthyroidism and ophthalmopathy. TCR beta CDR3 regions were amplified from RNA transcripts. When the TCR CDR3 underwent first-round RT-PCR, the HTBI primer set was used. TCRdb fed the multiplex PCR reads into MiXCR, producing one record per CDR3 protein. This sample has under 300,000 distinct CDR3 sequences, with roughly 15% found just once. What was sequenced was blood. These TCRs come from a woman aged 40 to 50 with Graves' hyperthyroidism that later progressed to Graves' ophthalmopathy.

This clonotype has a count of ten or more. The chain combines TRBV11-2 with TRBJ2-1, with 8 bases identical to TRBD1. This CDR3 is built from 16 residues. Trimming removed 5 bases from V and 6 bases from J; junction bases left unmatched: 12. Germline CDR1 is SGHAT and CDR2 is FQNNGV. CDR3 DNA: TGTGCCAGCAGCCTCAAACCGGGGACAGGAATCAATGAGCAGTTCTTC. Protein sequence: CASSLKPGTGINEQFF.

This chain connects TRBV4-1 to TRBJ2-1, with a possible D match to TRBD1 (5 bases). Trimming removed 4 bases from V and 3 bases from J, with 22 bases in between. The length of the CDR3 is 18 residues. CDR1 is MGHRA, CDR2 YSYEKL, per germline. In DNA form, the CDR3 reads TGCGCCAGCAGCCGGTCCTCGATCCCCAGGGTAGGCTACAATGAGCAGTTCTTC. Residues: CASSRSSIPRVGYNEQFF.

With respect to this clonotype: This may be a read error, as it is one base from a much larger clone. The genes are TRBV15 and TRBJ1-1; D is ambiguous. The germline gives CDR1 LNHNV, CDR2 YYDKDF (reference sequence). CDR3 length: 14 amino acids. The V end was cut by 0 bases, the J end by 0 bases, with 5 bases between. As DNA, the CDR3 is TGTGCCACCAGCAGAGATCCGATGAACACTGAAGCTTTCTTT. Translation: CATSRDPMNTEAFF.

This clonotype was found many times. This chain uses TRBV29-1 with TRBJ2-1; TRBD2 agrees at 14 bases. The V gene end was trimmed by 3 bases and the J gene end by 7 bases; junction bases not matched to a gene: 2. Germline values: CDR1 SQVTM, CDR2 ANQGSEA. The CDR3 contains 14 residues. The CDR3 sequence is CSVETSGRGNEQFF. CDR3 sequence (DNA): TGCAGCGTTGAGACTAGCGGGAGGGGGAATGAGCAGTTCTTC.